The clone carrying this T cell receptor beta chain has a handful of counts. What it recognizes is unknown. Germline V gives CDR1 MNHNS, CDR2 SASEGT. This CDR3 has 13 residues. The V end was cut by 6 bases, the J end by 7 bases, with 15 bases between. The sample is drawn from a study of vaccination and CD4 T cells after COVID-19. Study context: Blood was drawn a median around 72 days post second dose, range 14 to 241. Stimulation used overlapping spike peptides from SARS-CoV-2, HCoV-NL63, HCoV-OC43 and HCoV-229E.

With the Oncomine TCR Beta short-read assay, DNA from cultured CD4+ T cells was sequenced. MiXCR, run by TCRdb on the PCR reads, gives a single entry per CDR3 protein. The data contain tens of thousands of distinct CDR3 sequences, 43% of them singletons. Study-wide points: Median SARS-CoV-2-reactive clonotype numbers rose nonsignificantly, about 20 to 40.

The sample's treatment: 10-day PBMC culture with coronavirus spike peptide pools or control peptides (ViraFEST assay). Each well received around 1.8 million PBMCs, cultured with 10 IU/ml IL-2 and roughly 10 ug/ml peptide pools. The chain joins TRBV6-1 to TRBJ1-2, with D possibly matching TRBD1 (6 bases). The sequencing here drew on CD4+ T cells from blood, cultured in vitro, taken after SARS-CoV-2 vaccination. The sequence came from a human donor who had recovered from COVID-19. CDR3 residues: CASRQGGVSGYTF. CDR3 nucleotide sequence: TGTGCCAGCAGACAGGGAGGAGTGTCTGGCTACACCTTC.